These 20 T cell receptor beta chains share one sample of origin, sequenced in a study of OX40 agonist ivuxolimab in advanced cancers. Profiling relied on immunoSEQ multiplex PCR, and the TCRdb table lists in-frame clones only, not all of them. This sample has roughly 86,000 clones, with around nine tenths found just once. The sequencing used CD4+ or CD8+ T cells sorted from blood, collected in a trial of the OX40 agonist ivuxolimab. These receptors were taken from an adult with an advanced solid tumor such as melanoma, head and neck, liver or kidney cancer.

The rearrangement uses TRBV5-4 and TRBJ2-1; TRBD2 is a possible D gene (6 bases). CDR3 length: 13 amino acids. CDR1 SGHNT and CDR2 YYREEE come from the germline V gene (reference sequence). V dropped 1 base and J dropped 8 bases, with 10 bases sitting between them. CDR3: CASSLRTSYEQFF. The CDR3, as DNA: TGTGCCAGCAGCTTGAGAACTAGCTATGAGCAGTTCTTC.

The J gene is TRBJ1-1, the V gene TRBV7-2; D unresolved. Germline lookup yields CDR1 SGHTA and CDR2 FQGNSA. The CDR3 has 16 residues. Trimming took off 5 bases at V and 0 bases at J, with 16 bases between the two ends. This CDR3 reads CASSRSGVILNTEAFF. As DNA, the CDR3 is TGTGCCAGCAGCCGGAGTGGTGTCATATTGAACACTGAAGCTTTCTTT.

The chain recombines TRBV11-3 with TRBJ2-3; 7 nucleotides line up with TRBD2. Trimming cost V 5 bases and J 0 bases; bases outside gene matches: 5. The CDR3 runs 15 residues. CDR1 is SGHNT, CDR2 YENEEA, per germline. The CDR3 here is CASSISGLSTDTQYF. The CDR3 DNA sequence: TGTGCCAGCAGCATTAGCGGGCTTAGCACAGATACGCAGTATTTT. Full variable domain (remainder filled in from reference TRBV11-3 and TRBJ2-3): EAGVVQSPRYKIIEKKQPVAFWCNPISGHNTLYWYLQNLGQGPELLIRYENEEAVDDSQLPKDRFSAERLKGVDSTLKIQPAELGDSAVYLCASSISGLSTDTQYFGPGTRLTVL.

The chain carries TRBV4-1 and TRBJ1-2, with 7 bases that match TRBD1. This CDR3 is 14 amino acids long. V shed 1 base, J shed 1 base, and the junction held 0 bases outside the gene matches. Germline assignment: CDR1 MGHRA and CDR2 YSYEKL. The CDR3 DNA reads TGCGCCAGCAGCCAAGGGACAGGTAACTATGGCTACACCTTC. Translation: CASSQGTGNYGYTF.

This rearrangement joins TRBV19 to TRBJ1-2; a weak D match, TRBD1 (6 bases). Germline V gives CDR1 LNHDA, CDR2 SQIVND (reference sequence). The CDR3 spans 15 residues. V lost 10 bases and J lost 0, with 18 bases in between. The CDR3 spells CATARQALSNYGYTF. DNA of the CDR3: TGTGCCACCGCTCGACAGGCCCTCTCTAACTATGGCTACACCTTC.

This sequence joins TRBV5-1 and TRBJ1-4; the D gene is possibly TRBD1 (6 bases). Trimming stripped 0 bases from V and 8 bases from J, with 14 bases between. CDR3 length: 15 amino acids. CDR1 and CDR2 from the germline V gene are SGHRS and YFSETQ. The chain's CDR3 is CASSLDTGRQEKLFF. The CDR3, as DNA: TGCGCCAGCAGCTTGGACACAGGGCGCCAGGAAAAACTGTTTTTT.

The chain combines TRBV30 with TRBJ1-2; D call uncertain. The CDR3 spans 12 residues. Per germline, CDR1 GTSNPN and CDR2 SVGIG (reference sequence). V was cut by 0 bases and J by 8 bases, with 10 bases left in between. The CDR3 sequence is CAWSVLGMGYTF. Here the CDR3 DNA reads TGTGCCTGGAGTGTATTGGGGATGGGCTACACCTTC.

The chain combines TRBV6-5 with TRBJ1-5; D perhaps matches TRBD1 (6 bases). V was trimmed by 7 bases and J by 6 bases, leaving 16 bases between them. The CDR3 totals 14 residues. CDR1 is MNHEY, CDR2 SVGAGI, per germline. CDR3 sequence reads: CASKGGAVSQPQHF. CDR3 coding DNA: TGTGCCAGCAAGGGGGGGGCGGTCAGTCAGCCCCAGCATTTT.

The rearrangement links TRBV9 to TRBJ1-1, with 7 bases lining up with TRBD1. The CDR3 runs 14 residues. V lost 3 bases and J lost 3; bases outside the gene matches: 5. Germline V lookup: CDR1 SGDLS, CDR2 YYNGEE. The CDR3: CASSEEGAYTEAFF. CDR3 DNA sequence: TGTGCCAGCAGCGAGGAGGGGGCGTACACTGAAGCTTTCTTT.

V is TRBV5-5 and J is TRBJ1-2; 8 positions match TRBD1. With 4 bases clipped from V and 5 bases from J, the junction kept 13 bases outside the gene matches. Germline values: CDR1 SGHKS, CDR2 YYEKEE (reference sequence). The CDR3 spans 16 residues. CDR3 coding DNA: TGTGCCAGCAGCCCCGTGCCGGGACAGGCCCCTTATGGCTACACCTTC. The encoded protein is CASSPVPGQAPYGYTF.

The genes are TRBV7-2 and TRBJ2-3; D is possibly TRBD1 or TRBD2 (5 bases each). CDR1 SGHTA and CDR2 FQGNSA come from the germline V gene. V was clipped by 6 bases and J by 1 base, with 17 bases between them. This CDR3 spans 16 amino acids. The CDR3 nucleotides read TGTGCCAGCAGTAAAACTCCCGGGGCGGGCACAGATACGCAGTATTTT. This sequence encodes CASSKTPGAGTDTQYF. Full variable domain (remainder filled in from reference TRBV7-2 and TRBJ2-3): GAGVSQSPSNKVTEKGKDVELRCDPISGHTALYWYRQSLGQGLEFLIYFQGNSAPDKSGLPSDRFSAERTGGSVSTLTIQRTQQEDSAVYLCASSKTPGAGTDTQYFGPGTRLTVL.

This clone was seen just once. This chain connects TRBV10-2 to TRBJ2-7; the match to TRBD2 covers 7 bases. Unmatched junction bases numbered 3, after V lost 2 bases and J lost 2 bases. The CDR3 extends over 14 amino acids. Germline CDR1 WSHSY, CDR2 SAAADI. CDR3 nucleotide sequence: TGCGCCAGCAGTGAGCTAGCGGTTGCCTACGAGCAGTACTTC. Translated: CASSELAVAYEQYF.

The V and J genes are TRBV28 and TRBJ1-4; possible D gene TRBD1, 5 bases. The CDR3 consists of 15 residues. V shed 4 bases and J shed 5 bases, with 14 bases lying between them. From germline, CDR1 is MDHEN and CDR2 SYDVKM. CDR3 nucleotides: TGTGCCAGCAGTTCCCCCGGACGGGGCAATGAAAAACTGTTTTTT. Amino acid sequence: CASSSPGRGNEKLFF.

About this clone itself: The same CDR3 also results from other DNA sequences found in this sample. The chain is built from TRBV4-1 and TRBJ1-4, with 9 nucleotides matching TRBD1. The trim removed 0 bases at V and 8 bases at J, leaving 7 bases unmatched. The CDR3 spans 16 residues. Germline lookup yields CDR1 MGHRA and CDR2 YSYEKL. For the CDR3, the DNA is TGCGCCAGCAGCCAAGACGGCCGCGGGACAGGGGAAAAACTGTTTTTT. Residues: CASSQDGRGTGEKLFF.

The V and J genes are TRBV6-1 and TRBJ2-7; D is possibly TRBD2 (6 bases). The germline gives CDR1 MNHNS, CDR2 SASEGT. CDR3 length: 14 residues. Trimming stripped 8 bases from V and 2 bases from J, with 16 bases between. CDR3 nucleotide sequence: TGTGCCAGCCAAGCAGTGGGGGGAACCTACGAGCAGTACTTC. Encoded protein: CASQAVGGTYEQYF.

The chain combines TRBV2 with TRBJ2-5; either TRBD1 or TRBD2 may fit D (6 bases each). Between the trimmed V and J ends, which lost 7 bases and 3 bases, there was a span of 21 bases. The CDR3 extends over 16 amino acids. CDR1 is SNHLY, CDR2 FYNNEI, per germline. The CDR3 reads CASTPLREGGKETQYF. The CDR3 DNA is TGTGCCAGCACCCCTCTACGTGAGGGGGGAAAAGAGACCCAGTACTTC.

The rearrangement links TRBV7-2 to TRBJ2-7, with a weak D call TRBD2 (5 bases). CDR3 length: 13 amino acids. The germline V gene encodes CDR1 SGHTA and CDR2 FQGNSA. Trimming pared 5 bases from V and 11 bases from J, leaving 19 bases between. CDR3 bases: TGTGCCAGCAGCCCGGGAAGAGGCAGAGGAGAGTACTTC. Protein: CASSPGRGRGEYF.

The rearrangement uses TRBV2 and TRBJ2-5; D gene uncertain. V was pared by 6 bases and J by 2 bases, with 10 bases between. CDR1 and CDR2 (germline): SNHLY, FYNNEI. The CDR3 is 13 residues long. Here the CDR3 reads CASSSDNQETQYF. The CDR3 DNA is TGTGCCAGCAGCTCCGACAATCAAGAGACCCAGTACTTC.

This clone has only one observation. This chain links TRBV5-1 with TRBJ1-4; a weak D match, TRBD1 (5 bases). Germline V gene data show CDR1 as SGHRS and CDR2 as YFSETQ. Trimming stripped 4 bases from V and 10 bases from J, with 14 bases between. CDR3 size: 13 residues. DNA for the CDR3: TGCGCCAGCAGCATCGGGGACCTCGGAAAACTGTTTTTT. This sequence encodes CASSIGDLGKLFF.

This clone was counted once. The chain has TRBV5-1 and TRBJ2-5; the D is unclear. V was trimmed by 0 bases and J by 2 bases, leaving 11 bases between them. There are 15 residues in the CDR3. The germline V gene has CDR1 SGHRS and CDR2 YFSETQ. CDR3 region: CASSLAGKAQETQYF. CDR3 DNA: TGCGCCAGCAGCTTGGCCGGAAAGGCACAAGAGACCCAGTACTTC.